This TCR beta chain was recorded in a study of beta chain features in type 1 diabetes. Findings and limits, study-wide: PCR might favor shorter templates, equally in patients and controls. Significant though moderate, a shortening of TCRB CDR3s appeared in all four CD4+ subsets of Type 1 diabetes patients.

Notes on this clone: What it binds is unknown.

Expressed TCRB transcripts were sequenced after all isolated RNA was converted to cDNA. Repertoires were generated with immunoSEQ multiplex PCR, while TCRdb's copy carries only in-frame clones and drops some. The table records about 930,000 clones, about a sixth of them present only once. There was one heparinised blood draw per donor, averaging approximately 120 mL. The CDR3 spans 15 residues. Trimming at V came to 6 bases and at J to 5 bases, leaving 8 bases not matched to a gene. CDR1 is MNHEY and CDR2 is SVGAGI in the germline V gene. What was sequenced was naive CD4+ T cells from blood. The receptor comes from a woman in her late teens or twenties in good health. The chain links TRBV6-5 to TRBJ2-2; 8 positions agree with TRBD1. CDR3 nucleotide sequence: TGTGCCAGCAGCCGTGGCAGGGGGCAAACCGGGGAGCTGTTTTTT. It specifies CASSRGRGQTGELFF.